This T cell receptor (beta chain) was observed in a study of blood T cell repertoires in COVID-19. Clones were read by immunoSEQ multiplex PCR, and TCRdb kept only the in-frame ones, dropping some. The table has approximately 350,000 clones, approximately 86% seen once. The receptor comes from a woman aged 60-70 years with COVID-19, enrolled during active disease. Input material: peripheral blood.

The CDR3 region is CASSLDRLAGGTDTQYF. As DNA, the CDR3 is TGTGCCAGCAGCTTAGACCGACTAGCGGGGGGCACAGATACGCAGTATTTT. The rearrangement links TRBV7-2 to TRBJ2-3; 12 bases align to TRBD2. The CDR3 totals 17 residues. Germline V lookup: CDR1 SGHTA, CDR2 FQGNSA. The trim removed 1 base at V and 1 base at J, leaving 3 bases unmatched.